This T cell receptor (beta chain) was observed in a study of blood T cell repertoires in COVID-19. Study-wide context: Material from acute and convalescent COVID-19 was sourced from the United States, Italy and Spain. T cells, B-cell-depleted T cells, or PBMCs supplied cDNA or gDNA.

The length of the CDR3 is 15 residues. V was cut by 2 bases and J by 0 bases, with 11 bases left in between. CDR1 is LGHNA, CDR2 YNFKEQ, per germline. Original processing methods: For nucleated cells, counts were estimated from reference gene primer amplification. TCRdb's table, derived via immunoSEQ multiplex PCR, lists solely in-frame clones and lacks some. V and J calls plus clone size are reproduced from that table; the DNA served to infer D and trimming. The data contain under 350,000 clones, approximately 90% of them singletons. The J gene is TRBJ2-7, the V gene TRBV4-2; D perhaps matches TRBD2 (6 bases). This clonotype originated in a man aged 35 to 55 with acute or convalescent COVID-19. Sequenced sample: peripheral blood. CDR3 DNA: TGTGCCAGCAGCCAACCCGGGAGCACCTCCTACGAGCAGTACTTC. Translating gives CASSQPGSTSYEQYF.